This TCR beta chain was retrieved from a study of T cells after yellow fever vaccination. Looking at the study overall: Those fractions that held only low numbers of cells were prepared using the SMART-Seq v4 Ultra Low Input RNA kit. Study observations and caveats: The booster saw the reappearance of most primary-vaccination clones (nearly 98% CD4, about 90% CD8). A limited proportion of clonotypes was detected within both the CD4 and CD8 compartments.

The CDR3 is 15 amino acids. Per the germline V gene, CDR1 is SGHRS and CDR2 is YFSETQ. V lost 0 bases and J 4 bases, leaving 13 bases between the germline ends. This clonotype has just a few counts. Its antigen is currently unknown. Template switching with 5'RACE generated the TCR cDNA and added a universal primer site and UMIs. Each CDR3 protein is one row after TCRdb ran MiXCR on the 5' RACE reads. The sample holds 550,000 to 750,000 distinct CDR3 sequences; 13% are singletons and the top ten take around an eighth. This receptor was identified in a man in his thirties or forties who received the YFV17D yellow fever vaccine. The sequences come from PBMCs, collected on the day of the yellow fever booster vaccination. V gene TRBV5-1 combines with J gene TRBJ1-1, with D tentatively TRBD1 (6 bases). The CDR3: CASSLADRRGTEAFF. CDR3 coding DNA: TGCGCCAGCAGCTTGGCCGACAGGAGGGGCACTGAAGCTTTCTTT.